One and the same sample provided the 22 T cell receptor beta chains below, sequenced in a study of blood T cell repertoires in COVID-19. Assay: immunoSEQ multiplex PCR; the TCRdb copy retains only in-frame clones and omits some. The sample carries approximately 170,000 clones, 86% recorded once. The specimen was peripheral blood. These receptors all come from a woman between 65 and 79 years old with acute or convalescent COVID-19.

This chain uses TRBV30 with TRBJ1-6; D not resolved. The V end was cut by 0 bases, the J end by 0 bases, with 6 bases between. The CDR3 contains 15 residues. Per the germline V gene, CDR1 is GTSNPN and CDR2 is SVGIG (reference sequence). The CDR3 loop is CAWSVRGSYNSPLHF. The CDR3 bases are TGTGCCTGGAGTGTACGGGGCTCCTATAATTCACCCCTCCACTTT.

V is TRBV2 and J is TRBJ1-1; D is ambiguous. Trimming took off 7 bases at V and 4 bases at J, with 13 bases between the two ends. The CDR3 is 13 amino acids. CDR1 and CDR2 (germline): SNHLY, FYNNEI. The CDR3 reads CASIRTESTEAFF. DNA for the CDR3: TGTGCCAGCATAAGAACCGAGTCCACTGAAGCTTTCTTT.

The J gene is TRBJ2-1, the V gene TRBV10-3; maybe TRBD2 (6 bases). Trimming removed 3 bases at V and 8 bases at J, with 11 bases between. CDR3 length equals 13 residues. Looked up from germline, CDR1 is ENHRY and CDR2 is SYGVKD. The CDR3 DNA reads TGTGCCATCAGTGATGCGGGGTTCGATGAGCAGTTCTTC. Its translation: CAISDAGFDEQFF.

This chain links TRBV6-5 with TRBJ1-1; no reliable D call. Looked up from germline, CDR1 is MNHEY and CDR2 is SVGAGI. Trimming stripped 2 bases from V and 1 base from J, with 8 bases between. The CDR3 loop spans 14 amino acids. CDR3 DNA: TGTGCCAGCAGTTACGGTCAGAAGAACACTGAAGCTTTCTTT. As protein: CASSYGQKNTEAFF.

Concerning this clone: In the same sample, other DNA sequences code for this CDR3. The chain employs TRBV28 and TRBJ2-7, with TRBD2 matching over 7 bases. V gave up 3 bases and J gave up 4 bases; unmatched junction bases: 3. The CDR3 contains 13 residues. Germline V gene sequence: CDR1 MDHEN, CDR2 SYDVKM. The CDR3 region has the DNA TGTGCCAGCAGTTTGGGGGGGGATTACGAGCAGTACTTC. This encodes CASSLGGDYEQYF. Together with reference TRBV28 and TRBJ2-7, the CDR3 gives the full variable domain: DVKVTQSSRYLVKRTGEKVFLECVQDMDHENMFWYRQDPGLGLRLIYFSYDVKMKEKGDIPEGYSVSREKKERFSLILESASTNQTSMYLCASSLGGDYEQYFGPGTRLTVT.

The chain couples TRBV18 to TRBJ2-1; no definite D call. Germline values: CDR1 KGHSH, CDR2 LQKENI. CDR3 length equals 14 residues. Trimming left V 3 bases short and J 2 bases short, with 8 bases between. The CDR3 loop is CASSPGSAYNEQFF. In nucleotides, the CDR3 is TGTGCCAGCTCACCCGGGTCAGCCTACAATGAGCAGTTCTTC.

The rearrangement uses TRBV7-3 and TRBJ2-7; 11 positions agree with TRBD2. Germline V gene lookup returns CDR1 SGHTA and CDR2 FQGTGA. Germline trimming cut 5 bases from V and 4 bases from J; bases unmatched to any gene: 7. The CDR3 runs to 15 residues. CDR3 sequence (DNA): TGTGCCAGCAGCCAGAATAGCGGGAGGGGATACGAGCAGTACTTC. The encoded protein is CASSQNSGRGYEQYF.

The chain links TRBV2 to TRBJ1-5; D perhaps matches TRBD1 (6 bases). CDR3 length: 12 residues. V lost 3 bases, J lost 6 bases, and 6 bases lay in between. Germline CDR1 is SNHLY and CDR2 is FYNNEI. CDR3 DNA: TGTGCCAGCAGTGACAGGGGTCAGCCCCAGCATTTT. It codes for CASSDRGQPQHF.

The chain combines TRBV28 with TRBJ2-7, with a tentative D call TRBD1 (6 bases). Germline CDR1 reads MDHEN; CDR2 reads SYDVKM. This CDR3 comprises 13 residues. The germline V and J ends were trimmed by 4 bases and 6 bases, with 13 bases remaining between them. CDR3 bases: TGTGCCAGCAGTTACACATCAGGGGCCGAGCAGTACTTC. This sequence encodes CASSYTSGAEQYF.

The gene calls are TRBV28 and TRBJ1-1; no firm D call. The CDR3 length is 14 residues. Germline values: CDR1 MDHEN, CDR2 SYDVKM. Trimming shortened V by 3 bases and J by 5 bases, and 13 bases separated the two germline ends. CDR3 amino acids: CASSFGRLYTEAFF. CDR3 DNA: TGTGCCAGCAGTTTTGGGCGCTTGTATACTGAAGCTTTCTTT.

The chain links TRBV9 to TRBJ1-1; D remains unclear. The CDR3 extends over 19 amino acids. Trimming removed 1 base at V and 5 bases at J, with 27 bases between. CDR1 is SGDLS, CDR2 YYNGEE, per germline. CDR3 region: CASSVYGDITVVPSTEAFF. The CDR3 bases are TGTGCCAGCAGCGTATACGGAGATATCACCGTCGTCCCGAGTACTGAAGCTTTCTTT.

The chain employs TRBV2 and TRBJ2-1, with D uncertain. The CDR3 spans 11 residues. Per germline, CDR1 SNHLY and CDR2 FYNNEI. Trimming left V 2 bases short and J 8 bases short, with 4 bases between. The CDR3 protein is CASSETYEQFF. The CDR3 nucleotides are TGTGCCAGCAGTGAAACTTATGAGCAGTTCTTC.

CDR3 sequence (DNA): TGCGCCAGCAGCACCGGACAGGTTGAGCAGTTCTTC. Translating gives CASSTGQVEQFF. V gene TRBV5-1 combines with J gene TRBJ2-1; 7 bases fit TRBD1. This CDR3 is built from 12 residues. Germline V lookup: CDR1 SGHRS, CDR2 YFSETQ. V lost 4 bases to trimming and J lost 9 bases; unmatched junction nucleotides: 4.

The V gene is TRBV5-6, the J gene TRBJ1-5, with TRBD1 matching over 7 bases. CDR3 size: 14 residues. Germline assignment: CDR1 SGHDT and CDR2 YYEEEE. Germline trimming cut 7 bases from V and 3 bases from J; bases unmatched to any gene: 7. DNA for the CDR3: TGTGCCAGCTCTAAGGGGGCGAACAATCAGCCCCAGCATTTT. Protein: CASSKGANNQPQHF. Looking up the rest from reference TRBV5-6 and TRBJ1-5 gives the full variable domain: DAGVTQSPTHLIKTRGQQVTLRCSPKSGHDTVSWYQQALGQGPQFIFQYYEEEERQRGNFPDRFSGHQFPNYSSELNVNALLLGDSALYLCASSKGANNQPQHFGDGTRLSIL.

The chain carries TRBV28 and TRBJ1-3; D is ambiguous. This CDR3 has 14 residues. Germline-derived CDR1 and CDR2 are MDHEN and SYDVKM. V lost 1 base and J lost 5, with 9 bases in between. The CDR3 here is CASSLLAGRNTIYF. The CDR3, as DNA: TGTGCCAGCAGTTTATTGGCGGGAAGAAACACCATATATTTT.

The chain links TRBV6-2 or TRBV6-3 to TRBJ2-1; tentative D call: TRBD2 (6 bases). The CDR3 is 13 amino acids. CDR1 MNHEY and CDR2 SVGEGT come from the germline V gene. Trimming left V 2 bases short and J 16 bases short, with 18 bases between. The CDR3 region is CASSYIMAGPGFF. As DNA, the CDR3 is TGTGCCAGCAGTTACATCATGGCGGGACCAGGCTTCTTC.

CDR3 nucleotides: TGTGCCAGCAGTTTATGGACCCTACTAGCGCCGAACAATGAGCAGTTCTTC. Translating it yields CASSLWTLLAPNNEQFF. The chain uses TRBV28 and TRBJ2-1; 7 bases map to TRBD2. Germline CDR1 is MDHEN and CDR2 is SYDVKM. Unmatched junction bases numbered 10, after V lost 0 bases and J lost 5 bases. This CDR3 has 17 amino acids.

The DNA of the CDR3 is TGTGCCAGCAGCTTAGCGCGAGGGCGCGGTGAAAAACTGTTTTTT. It yields the protein CASSLARGRGEKLFF. The rearrangement joins TRBV7-6 to TRBJ1-4; D is unclear. There are 15 residues in the CDR3. The V gene lost 0 bases and the J gene lost 7 bases, with 12 bases spanning the gap. From germline, CDR1 is SGHVS and CDR2 FNYEAQ. The full variable domain, completed using reference TRBV7-6 and TRBJ1-4, is GAGVSQSPRYKVTKRGQDVALRCDPISGHVSLYWYRQALGQGPEFLTYFNYEAQQDKSGLPNDRFSAERPEGSISTLTIQRTEQRDSAMYRCASSLARGRGEKLFFGSGTQLSVL.

The chain is built from TRBV5-4 and TRBJ2-7; 8 positions match TRBD1. CDR3 length: 14 residues. V gave up 3 bases and J gave up 2 bases; unmatched junction bases: 4. The V gene's germline CDR1 is SGHNT and CDR2 YYREEE (reference sequence). The CDR3: CASSSGTGTYEQYF. The DNA for the CDR3 is TGTGCCAGCAGCTCCGGGACAGGAACCTACGAGCAGTACTTC.

The DNA of the CDR3 is TGTGCCACAGGGTTCTCCTACGAGCAGTACTTC. Translation gives CATGFSYEQYF. The rearrangement joins TRBV28 to TRBJ2-7; D may be TRBD1 (5 bases). V was pared by 10 bases and J by 0 bases, with 7 bases between. This CDR3 spans 11 amino acids. Germline loops: CDR1 MDHEN, CDR2 SYDVKM.

The J gene is TRBJ2-2, the V gene TRBV27, with TRBD1 identical over 7 bases. Per germline, CDR1 MNHEY and CDR2 SMNVEV (reference sequence). The CDR3 has 15 residues. Trimming removed 2 bases from V and 8 bases from J; junction bases left unmatched: 8. CDR3 DNA: TGTGCCAGCAGTTTACGTCTGAGGGGGCGGGGGGAGCTGTTTTTT. It specifies CASSLRLRGRGELFF.

The chain has TRBV10-1 and TRBJ2-5; a possible D gene is TRBD1 (5 bases). CDR3 size: 14 residues. V dropped 3 bases and J dropped 5 bases, with 13 bases sitting between them. Germline V gene sequence: CDR1 WNHNN, CDR2 SYGVQD (reference sequence). CDR3: CASSDKQGSETQYF. The CDR3 DNA reads TGCGCCAGCAGTGATAAGCAGGGCTCGGAGACCCAGTACTTC.